A selection of T cell receptor beta chains follows, all from one sample in a study of graft-versus-host responses after intestinal transplantation. Sequenced by immunoSEQ multiplex PCR; TCRdb stores in-frame clones only, minus some. The sample holds about 10,000 clones, about 28% seen once. Sample: alloreactive CD8+ T cells from a mixed lymphocyte reaction culture, taken before intestinal transplant. The receptor source for this set is a human patient who received an intestinal transplant. Each CDR3 is given with its conserved first and last residue. D genes are given only for firm matches. Clone size appears in some rows only: once, few, many, or a class for an expanded clone.

CDR3nt	CDR3aa	abundance	v_gene	j_gene	d_gene
TGTGCCAGCAGCGCAGACAGGGGGGCACAAGAGACCCAGTACTTC	CASSADRGAQETQYF	-	TRBV6-5	TRBJ2-5	TRBD1
TGTGCCAGCAGCTTAGCCCGCCGGGATGAGCAGTTCTTC	CASSLARRDEQFF	-	TRBV11-2	TRBJ2-1	-
TGTGCCAGCAGCTTATGGGGACAGGGAGAGACTGAAGCTTTCTTT	CASSLWGQGETEAFF	-	TRBV11-1	TRBJ1-1	TRBD1
TGTGCCAGCGGAATCCCCAGGGCCCGGCGGGAGACCCAGTACTTC	CASGIPRARRETQYF	-	TRBV6-5	TRBJ2-5	-
TGTGCCAGCAGCGTAGCAGGGGATTACACCGGGGAGCTGTTTTTT	CASSVAGDYTGELFF	few	TRBV9	TRBJ2-2	-
TGTGCCAGCGGGGTTGCGGGGCAGCCCCAGCATTTT	CASGVAGQPQHF	-	TRBV2	TRBJ1-5	-
TGCGCCAGCAGCCAAGGCCCCCAAGTGGTGAGGACTGAAGCTTTCTTT	CASSQGPQVVRTEAFF	-	TRBV4-1	TRBJ1-1	-
TGTGCCAGCAGCCCACCGGGACAGGGGGCGGCGGGGAATGAAGCTTTCTTT	CASSPPGQGAAGNEAFF	-	TRBV7-9	TRBJ1-1	TRBD1
TGCGCCAGCAGCCAAGTCCGGGGTGGCTATGGCTACACCTTC	CASSQVRGGYGYTF	few	TRBV4-1	TRBJ1-2	-
TGTGCCAGCTCACCAAGGTTCAGGGCGGGAGGCTACACCTTC	CASSPRFRAGGYTF	-	TRBV18	TRBJ1-2	-
TGCGCCAGCAGCCAAAACTGGGGGGGAGGGGAGACCCAGTACTTC	CASSQNWGGGETQYF	medium-sized	TRBV4-1	TRBJ2-5	TRBD2
TGTGCCAGCAGTTTCGGAGGGAGCTCCTACGAGCAGTACTTC	CASSFGGSSYEQYF	medium-sized	TRBV27	TRBJ2-7	-
TGCGCCAGCAGCTTGGGTCCCACCTACGAGCAGTACTTC	CASSLGPTYEQYF	few	TRBV5-1	TRBJ2-7	-
TGTGCCAGCAGCTTTACTAGCGGCCCCCAAGAGACCCAGTACTTC	CASSFTSGPQETQYF	-	TRBV11-3	TRBJ2-5	TRBD2
TGTGCCAGCACCGCCTTGGGCGGGGGGGCCGATGAGCAGTTCTTC	CASTALGGGADEQFF	-	TRBV7-6	TRBJ2-1	TRBD2
TGTGCCAGTAGTATTCAGGAATATAGCAATCAGCCCCAGCATTTT	CASSIQEYSNQPQHF	-	TRBV19	TRBJ1-5	-
TGTGCCAGTAGTATGGGGACAGGAGCATACGAGCAGTACTTC	CASSMGTGAYEQYF	-	TRBV19	TRBJ2-7	TRBD1
TGTGCCAGCATTGACACCATGAACACTGAAGCTTTCTTT	CASIDTMNTEAFF	-	TRBV6-6	TRBJ1-1	-
TGTGCCAGCAGCGAAGGGCAAATCGAAGCTTTCTTT	CASSEGQIEAFF	few	TRBV4-2	TRBJ1-1	-
TGTGCCAGTAGTATCTATGGGGGGGGCCGCACAGATACGCAGTATTTT	CASSIYGGGRTDTQYF	medium-sized	TRBV19	TRBJ2-3	-
TGTGCCGGACAGGCCGGCACCGGGGAGCTGTTTTTT	CAGQAGTGELFF	medium-sized	TRBV19	TRBJ2-2	TRBD1
TGCGCCAGCACCGAGAGGTCCCTTTACACAGATACGCAGTATTTT	CASTERSLYTDTQYF	-	TRBV4-1	TRBJ2-3	-
TGTGCCAGTAGTATCCTGGGGGGGGTGAACACTGAAGCTTTCTTT	CASSILGGVNTEAFF	few	TRBV19	TRBJ1-1	-
TGTGCCAGCAGCCCATCTCTGGGGGGGAATGGGTACACTGAAGCTTTCTTT	CASSPSLGGNGYTEAFF	few	TRBV7-3	TRBJ1-1	-
TGTGCCAGCAGCAATTTGGGGGGTGGGGCCGACACCGGGGAGCTGTTTTTT	CASSNLGGGADTGELFF	-	TRBV27	TRBJ2-2	-
TGTGCCAGCAGCCCCCGCGGGTCCGGGGGGCGAGGGACCCAGTACTTC	CASSPRGSGGRGTQYF	few	TRBV7-9	TRBJ2-5	-
TGTGCCAGCAGCTTAGAGGCCAGGGGATCCTACAATGAGCAGTTCTTC	CASSLEARGSYNEQFF	-	TRBV7-2	TRBJ2-1	-
TGTGCCAGCAGCTCGGGGGGGCGCTCCTACGAGCAGTACTTC	CASSSGGRSYEQYF	-	TRBV7-9	TRBJ2-7	TRBD2
TGTGCCAGCAGCTCACCGGGGGTTAGAAGTCCCTACGAGCAGTACTTC	CASSSPGVRSPYEQYF	-	TRBV11-2	TRBJ2-7	-
TGCGCCAGCAGTGAGCCCAGTACAGGGGCAACTAATGAAAAACTGTTTTTT	CASSEPSTGATNEKLFF	-	TRBV10-2	TRBJ1-4	TRBD1
TGCAGCGCCGAGGGGGGGGTAGGCGAGCAGTACTTC	CSAEGGVGEQYF	-	TRBV29-1	TRBJ2-7	-
TGTGCCAGCAGCTTGTCCCAGGGGGACTATGGCTACACCTTC	CASSLSQGDYGYTF	few	TRBV11-2	TRBJ1-2	TRBD1
TGTGCCAGCAGTGGCGATGCGGGATGGGAGCCCTACGAGCAGTACTTC	CASSGDAGWEPYEQYF	-	TRBV6-1	TRBJ2-7	-
TGTGCCAGCAGCCCGCCGGGTTTCGATGGCTACACCTTC	CASSPPGFDGYTF	-	TRBV7-9	TRBJ1-2	-
TGTGCCAGCAGCCAAGGGTGGGCCGCGGGAACTGAAGCTTTCTTT	CASSQGWAAGTEAFF	-	TRBV14	TRBJ1-1	-
TGTGCCAGCAGCCTCGGGAGAAACTCCTACGAGCAGTACTTC	CASSLGRNSYEQYF	few	TRBV7-3	TRBJ2-7	-
TGTGCCAGCGGAATCCCCAGGGCCCGGCGGGAGACCCAGTACTTC	CASGIPRARRETQYF	few	TRBV6-6	TRBJ2-5	-
TGTGCCAGCAGCTTTCCGGTTTTAGCGTATGAGCAGTTCTTC	CASSFPVLAYEQFF	medium-sized	TRBV7-9	TRBJ2-1	-
TGTGCCAGCATTTGGCGGGGGGGGGCCTACAATGAGCAGTTCTTC	CASIWRGGAYNEQFF	medium-sized	TRBV13	TRBJ2-1	TRBD2
TGCGCCAGCAGTCGGCAGCCTACGGAGGGGAACACTGAAGCTTTCTTT	CASSRQPTEGNTEAFF	medium-sized	TRBV4-1	TRBJ1-1	-
TGCGCCAGCAGCCCGGGGGAGATTTGGGGCACCGGGGAGCTGTTTTTT	CASSPGEIWGTGELFF	-	TRBV5-1	TRBJ2-2	-
TGTGCCAGCAGCTTAGATCTCGCGGGGGCCCCCAATGAGCAGTTCTTC	CASSLDLAGAPNEQFF	-	TRBV11-3	TRBJ2-1	-